This record concerns one T cell receptor (beta chain) sequence. Its target is not known. Looked up from germline, CDR1 is GTSNPN and CDR2 is SVGIG (reference sequence). The CDR3 consists of 12 residues. V was clipped by 0 bases and J by 7 bases, with 10 bases between them. The data were obtained in a study of PD-L1 blockade in urothelial cancer. Whole-study context: At 3 weeks after treatment start (second dose) and again at 6 weeks, blood was analyzed. A median blood sample held around 130,000 T cells and about 78,000 unique TCRs.

Study findings and constraints: Better survival was forecast by a pretreatment blood TCR clonality below the median.

Documented time point: pretreatment peripheral blood. In each PCR, synthetic TCR analog templates were spiked in. This table comes from immunoSEQ multiplex PCR, and its TCRdb copy is limited to in-frame clones, with some not included. The table shows around 60,000 clones, with approximately 80% occurring only once. The V and J genes are TRBV30 and TRBJ2-7, with TRBD2 as a possible D gene (5 bases). Sample: PBMCs, taken around atezolizumab (anti-PD-L1) treatment. The clonotype comes from an older man with urothelial cancer. The CDR3 spells CAWSVRADEQYF. CDR3 DNA sequence: TGTGCCTGGAGTGTACGAGCGGATGAGCAGTACTTC.